This T cell receptor (beta chain) was sequenced for a study of shared clonotypes between healthy human individuals. CD45RO-negative CD8 cells positively selected for CCR7 made up the naive population, which excluded terminally differentiated effector memory CD45RA+ cells. Regarding this clone: Its antigen is still unknown.

Sorted subsets were amplified in replicate PCRs using around 220 ng DNA, about 30,000 T cell genomes. As handled by the study authors: Owing to the provision of junction-only sequences devoid of quality scores by immunoSEQ, filtering differed. Sequenced by immunoSEQ multiplex PCR; TCRdb stores in-frame clones only, minus some. The V and J calls and clone size were taken over from that table, and D and trimming were inferred from the DNA. The table has under 1 million clones, roughly 92% seen once; the top ten hold about 25%. Study-level findings and limits: For sorted subsets, rarefaction showed incomplete sequencing despite large depth.

Trimming at V came to 1 base and at J to 6 bases, leaving 6 bases not matched to a gene. The CDR3 has 15 residues. CDR1 is LNHDA and CDR2 is SQIVND in the germline V gene (reference sequence). The origin of this receptor is a man under 40 in good health. This chain links TRBV19 with TRBJ2-7, with TRBD1 identical over 10 bases. Sequencing was carried out using naive CD8+ T cells sorted from blood. CDR3 DNA: TGTGCCAGTAGTATAGGAGGACGGGACAGGGGCGAGCAGTACTTC. This sequence encodes CASSIGGRDRGEQYF.